Listed here are 8 T cell receptor beta chains from one sample, sequenced in a study of T cells after yellow fever vaccination (dated by TCRdb to 2018 to 2020). Taken with the paper, the label for treatment or condition translates to: live attenuated yellow fever vaccine strain. The library came from 5' RACE. Sequencing took place on an Illumina NovaSeq 6000. TCRdb reran the public reads through fastp at Q25 and MiXCR, keeping productive beta chains. Identical CDR3 proteins give one entry, which carries the most common genes and DNA. The sample table holds 300,000 to 350,000 distinct CDR3 sequences, of which around 4.4% were seen once. The ten largest clones take up approximately 19% of the sample. The material sequenced was PBMCs, taken 15 days after the yellow fever booster vaccination. These receptors originate from a man between 18 and 29 years old who received the YFV17D yellow fever vaccine.

The gene calls are TRBV7-9 and TRBJ2-5; D is uncertain. There are 15 residues in the CDR3. The V gene's germline CDR1 is SEHNR and CDR2 FQNEAQ (reference sequence). V dropped 2 bases and J dropped 0 bases, with 10 bases sitting between them. The CDR3 reads CASSLNPANQETQYF. The CDR3 DNA reads as TGTGCCAGCAGCTTAAACCCAGCGAACCAAGAGACCCAGTACTTC.

This clonotype occurred many times. The gene calls are TRBV29-1 and TRBJ1-2; D perhaps matches TRBD1 (6 bases). The V end was cut by 3 bases, the J end by 1 base, with 12 bases between. From germline, CDR1 is SQVTM and CDR2 ANQGSEA. The CDR3 totals 14 residues. CDR3 region: CSVDGTGLNYGYTF. CDR3 nucleotide sequence: TGCAGCGTTGATGGCACAGGGCTTAACTATGGCTACACCTTC.

Many counts were recorded for this clonotype. This rearrangement joins TRBV5-5 to TRBJ1-6, with D unclear. Per germline, CDR1 SGHKS and CDR2 YYEKEE (reference sequence). Trimming pared 4 bases from V and 5 bases from J, leaving 13 bases between. CDR3 size: 15 residues. The DNA of the CDR3 is TGTGCCAGCAGCATCCTACCCGGGGATAATTCACCCCTCCACTTT. It specifies CASSILPGDNSPLHF.

This clonotype was observed at least ten times. The chain couples TRBV12-3 or TRBV12-4 to TRBJ2-2; 7 positions agree with TRBD2. V shed 5 bases, J shed 4 bases, and the junction held 7 bases outside the gene matches. The CDR3 sequence is 15 residues long. This CDR3 is CASSPQTSPTGELFF. Written as DNA, the CDR3 is TGTGCCAGCAGTCCCCAGACTAGCCCCACCGGGGAGCTGTTTTTT.

The chain combines TRBV5-1 with TRBJ2-2, with 12 bases that match TRBD2. The CDR3 has 15 residues. J was trimmed by 5 bases and V by 2 bases; bases with no gene match: 1. Germline CDR1 SGHRS, CDR2 YFSETQ. CDR3 sequence (DNA): TGCGCCAGCAGCTTAGGGACTAGCGGGACCGGGGAGCTGTTTTTT. Encoded protein: CASSLGTSGTGELFF.

This clonotype showed up many times. The rearrangement uses TRBV29-1 and TRBJ2-1; D unclear. The V gene's germline CDR1 is SQVTM and CDR2 ANQGSEA. The V end was cut by 8 bases, the J end by 3 bases, with 17 bases between. The CDR3 consists of 14 residues. DNA of the CDR3: TGCAGCTATTCAATCCCTGATAACTACAATGAGCAGTTCTTC. Protein: CSYSIPDNYNEQFF.

This clonotype came up many times. V and J are TRBV20-1 and TRBJ2-3; the match to TRBD1 covers 7 bases. V was pared by 1 base and J by 6 bases, with 4 bases of the junction left unmatched. The V gene's germline CDR1 is DFQATT and CDR2 SNEGSKA (reference sequence). The CDR3 extends over 13 amino acids. CDR3 sequence: CSARATGVDTQYF. The DNA for the CDR3 is TGCAGTGCTAGAGCCACAGGGGTTGATACGCAGTATTTT.

The chain employs TRBV25-1 and TRBJ1-6; perhaps TRBD1 as D (6 bases). CDR1 and CDR2 from the germline V gene are MGHDK and SYGVNS. This CDR3 has 10 residues. In nucleotides, the CDR3 is TGTGCAAGGACAGATTCACCCCTCCACTTT. It translates to CARTDSPLHF. Variable domain in full (rest from reference TRBV25-1 and TRBJ1-6): EADIYQTPRYLVIGTGKKITLECSQTMGHDKMYWYQQDPGMELHLIHYSYGVNSTEKGDLSSESTVSRIRTEHFPLTLESARPSHTSQYLCARTDSPLHFGNGTRLTVT.